These T cell receptor beta chains were read from a single sample in a study of chemoradiotherapy in HPV16-positive cancers. The assay was immunoSEQ multiplex PCR, and TCRdb's table has in-frame clones only and misses some. In the table there are approximately 12,000 clones, 77% of which are singletons. This material was acquired from a patient who underwent chemoradiotherapy. The receptors stem from a human donor with HPV-associated anogenital cancer. Both conserved end residues are part of each CDR3. A D gene is named only where the DNA matches it firmly. The size field is filled for only some rows; it gives once, few, many or a size class.

j_gene,d_gene,v_gene,abundance,CDR3nt,CDR3aa
TRBJ2-5,.,TRBV30,.,TGTGCCTGGATCTCAGCGGAACAAGAGACCCAGTACTTC,CAWISAEQETQYF
TRBJ1-6,.,TRBV4-1,.,TGCGCCAGCAGCGATTTCAATTCACCCCTCCACTTT,CASSDFNSPLHF
TRBJ1-2,.,TRBV30,.,TGTGCCTGCCCCCTGCAGGGGCCCGTCTATGGCTACACCTTC,CACPLQGPVYGYTF
TRBJ2-1,.,TRBV4-2,.,TGTGCCAGCAGCCGAGATCCGGGTTTTTCCTACAATGAGCAGTTCTTC,CASSRDPGFSYNEQFF
TRBJ2-2,.,TRBV9,.,TGTGCCAGCAGCGTAGCAGGGAACACCGGGGAGCTGTTTTTT,CASSVAGNTGELFF
TRBJ2-5,TRBD2,TRBV4-2,.,TGTGCCAGCAGCCAAGCGTCGACTAGCGGGAAGTACTTC,CASSQASTSGKYF
TRBJ2-3,.,TRBV5-6,.,TGTGCCAGCAGCTTACGAACGGGTGCTGCGGTTGGGGATACGCAGTATTTT,CASSLRTGAAVGDTQYF
TRBJ1-1,.,TRBV4-2,.,TGTGCCAGCAATGCTGAGTTCAGGAACACTGAAGCTTTCTTT,CASNAEFRNTEAFF
TRBJ2-7,.,TRBV29-1,.,TGCAGCGCTTCCGACAGGCCCTCCTACGAGCAGTACTTC,CSASDRPSYEQYF
TRBJ2-7,.,TRBV7-2,.,TGTGCCAGCAGCTTAGCCGGTTCGAGCTCCTACGAGCAGTACTTC,CASSLAGSSSYEQYF
TRBJ2-1,.,TRBV5-6,.,TGTGCCAGCAGCTACGGTAGCGTCGATGAGCAGTTCTTC,CASSYGSVDEQFF
TRBJ2-1,.,TRBV11-2,.,TGTGCCAGCAGCGTGGACATACAGTCCTCCTACAATGAGCAGTTCTTC,CASSVDIQSSYNEQFF
TRBJ1-2,.,TRBV2,.,TGTGCCAGCAGTGGTGGTAACCGGATTGCTGGCTACACCTTC,CASSGGNRIAGYTF
TRBJ1-3,.,TRBV9,.,TGTGCCAGCAGCGTAGACGGAGGGGAGGGAAACACCATATATTTT,CASSVDGGEGNTIYF
TRBJ1-1,.,TRBV6-5,.,TGTGCCACCAAAAGGGCAGGGAGCACTGAAGCTTTCTTT,CATKRAGSTEAFF
TRBJ2-7,.,TRBV5-1,once,TGCGCCAGCAGCTTTTCCCTTGGACAAGCCGAGCAGTACTTC,CASSFSLGQAEQYF
TRBJ1-2,.,TRBV30,.,TGTGCCTGGAGTATGAACAGGGCTAACTATGGCTACACCTTC,CAWSMNRANYGYTF
TRBJ1-1,.,TRBV4-2,.,TGTGCCAGCACTCCTCGGGGCATACAGGGTGGGGGGAACACTGAAGCTTTCTTT,CASTPRGIQGGGNTEAFF
TRBJ2-5,.,TRBV25-1,.,TGTGCCAGCAATGGGGGTGAGACCCAGTACTTC,CASNGGETQYF
TRBJ2-3,.,TRBV5-6,.,TGTGCCAGCAGCCCTCGGACTTTGAGGGGAGATACGCAGTATTTT,CASSPRTLRGDTQYF
TRBJ1-2,.,TRBV6-5,once,TGTGCCAGCAGTTCGGAACAGTATGTCGCTGGCTACACCTTC,CASSSEQYVAGYTF
TRBJ2-1,TRBD1,TRBV29-1,once,TGCAGCGTTTCACTGGGACAGAATGACCCCTACAATGAGCAGTTCTTC,CSVSLGQNDPYNEQFF
TRBJ2-7,TRBD1,TRBV6-5,.,TGTGCCAGCAGTTACGGGGCAGGGGGCTCCGAGCAGTACTTC,CASSYGAGGSEQYF
TRBJ1-4,TRBD1,TRBV7-9,few,TGTGCCAGCAGCTTAGTCGCAGGGGGCGCGGAAAAACTGTTTTTT,CASSLVAGGAEKLFF
TRBJ2-7,TRBD1,TRBV4-2,.,TGTGCCAGCAGCCAAGATCCAATCGGACAGGGTGGGCACTACGAGCAGTACTTC,CASSQDPIGQGGHYEQYF
TRBJ1-4,.,TRBV15,once,TGTGCCACCAGACAAGGGGAAGTAGGAGAAAAACTGTTTTTT,CATRQGEVGEKLFF
TRBJ2-5,TRBD2,TRBV2,.,TGTGCCAGCAGTGAGCCTCTAGCGGGGGTTGGGGAGACCCAGTACTTC,CASSEPLAGVGETQYF
TRBJ1-5,.,TRBV10-3,few,TGTGCCATCTGGCAGGGGCCCAATCAGCCCCAGCATTTT,CAIWQGPNQPQHF
TRBJ2-7,TRBD1,TRBV6-1,once,TGTGCCAGCAGTACTACCGGGACAGGGTCCTACGAGCAGTACTTC,CASSTTGTGSYEQYF
TRBJ2-7,.,TRBV5-6,.,TGTGCCAGCAGCTTGGGTCCAGGGGTCCCTCCGGAGCAGTACTTC,CASSLGPGVPPEQYF
TRBJ1-2,.,TRBV7-2,.,TGTGCCAGCAGTATTAGGGTGGGGGATAATGGCTACACCTTC,CASSIRVGDNGYTF
TRBJ1-2,.,TRBV4-1,.,TGCGCCAGCAGCCAAGTCCTTAACTATGGCTACACCTTC,CASSQVLNYGYTF
TRBJ2-1,.,TRBV9,.,TGTGCCAGCACCTTGGGGGGGGGCCCAACCAATGAGCAGTTCTTC,CASTLGGGPTNEQFF
TRBJ2-1,TRBD2,TRBV4-3,.,TGCGCCAGCAGCCAAGATCGTGGCGGGAGGTCCTACAATGAGCAGTTCTTC,CASSQDRGGRSYNEQFF
TRBJ2-1,.,TRBV2,.,TGTGCCAGCAGGGCCTTAACGGGTAGATCAAGTTACAATGAGCAGTTCTTC,CASRALTGRSSYNEQFF
TRBJ2-3,.,TRBV19,.,TGTGCCAGTAGTGGGACCCAGCACACAGATACGCAGTATTTT,CASSGTQHTDTQYF
TRBJ1-2,TRBD1,TRBV18,.,TGTGCCAGCTCACCCGTACAGGGGGCGCCCAACTATGGCTACACCTTC,CASSPVQGAPNYGYTF
TRBJ1-2,.,TRBV19,.,TGTGCCAGTAGTATTACCTCCGGCAGGAACGATGGCTACACCTTC,CASSITSGRNDGYTF
TRBJ2-1,TRBD2,TRBV5-1,.,TGCGCCAGCAGCACCTCACTAGCGGGGGGGCTGAATGAGCAGTTCTTC,CASSTSLAGGLNEQFF
TRBJ1-1,.,TRBV5-1,.,TGCGCCAGCAGCCCGCTGGGGATTAGCACTGAAGCTTTCTTT,CASSPLGISTEAFF
TRBJ2-7,.,TRBV5-8,.,TGTGCCAGCACCCTTGGGAACATTTGGTACGAGCAGTACTTC,CASTLGNIWYEQYF
TRBJ2-7,TRBD1,TRBV15,.,TGTGCCACCAGAAGACCGGGACAGCCCTACGAGCAGTACTTC,CATRRPGQPYEQYF
TRBJ2-3,.,TRBV19,.,TGTGCCAGTAGCCCTCCCCGGTCCCTCCGAGGAGATACGCAGTATTTT,CASSPPRSLRGDTQYF
TRBJ2-7,TRBD1,TRBV9,.,TGTGCCAGCAGCGTCCGGGACAGGGGCTCCTACGAGCAGTACTTC,CASSVRDRGSYEQYF
TRBJ2-2,.,TRBV27,.,TGTGCCAGCAGTTTGAACAGGAACACCGGGGAGCTGTTTTTT,CASSLNRNTGELFF
TRBJ1-1,TRBD1,TRBV27,.,TGTGCCAGCAGTTTGGGACTTACCGGGACAGGCCAAATGAACACTGAAGCTTTCTTT,CASSLGLTGTGQMNTEAFF
TRBJ1-4,.,TRBV4-2,.,TGTGCCAGCAGCCAAGGGTCGGTGGAAGAGGAAAAACTGTTTTTT,CASSQGSVEEEKLFF
TRBJ1-1,.,TRBV10-3,few,TGTGCCAGTCTGTCGGGAATCATGAACACTGAAGCTTTCTTT,CASLSGIMNTEAFF
TRBJ2-7,.,TRBV27,few,TGTGCCAGCAGGCCCTGGGTAGCGATCGAGCAGTACTTC,CASRPWVAIEQYF
TRBJ1-1,.,TRBV10-1,few,TGCGCCAGCAGTGGCAGGGGAATGAACACTGAAGCTTTCTTT,CASSGRGMNTEAFF
TRBJ2-7,TRBD1,TRBV10-3,.,TGTGCCATCAGTGCGGACAGGGGCGAGCAGTACTTC,CAISADRGEQYF
TRBJ2-3,.,TRBV6-5,once,TGTGCCAGCAGTTACTCCCGCTTCACAGATACGCAGTATTTT,CASSYSRFTDTQYF
TRBJ2-3,.,TRBV19,.,TGTGCCAGTAGGATCCATGGCACAGATACGCAGTATTTT,CASRIHGTDTQYF
TRBJ1-1,.,TRBV5-1,few,TGCGCCAGCAGCTCAGGGGAGGTTGAAGCTTTCTTT,CASSSGEVEAFF
TRBJ1-5,.,TRBV19,once,TGTGCCAGTTCTTCGACCGCTGAGGGGAACTTACCGGGGAGTCAGCCCCAGCATTTT,CASSSTAEGNLPGSQPQHF